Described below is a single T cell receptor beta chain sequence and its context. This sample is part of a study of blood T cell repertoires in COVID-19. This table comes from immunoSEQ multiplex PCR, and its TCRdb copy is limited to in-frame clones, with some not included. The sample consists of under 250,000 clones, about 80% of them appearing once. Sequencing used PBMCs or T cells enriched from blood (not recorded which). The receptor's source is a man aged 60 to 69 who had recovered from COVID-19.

The chain's CDR3 is CASSYAGINQPQHF. As DNA, the CDR3 is TGTGCCAGCAGTTACGCGGGAATCAATCAGCCCCAGCATTTT. This sequence joins TRBV6-5 and TRBJ1-5, with D unresolved. V was trimmed by 2 bases and J by 3 bases, leaving 8 bases between them. Germline values: CDR1 MNHEY, CDR2 SVGAGI. The CDR3 runs to 14 residues.